A single T cell receptor (beta chain) is shown here with its context. Its specificity is not known. The CDR3 has 13 residues. The ends were cut back, 5 bases at V and 3 bases at J, with 10 bases in the middle. Germline loops: CDR1 LGHDT, CDR2 YNNKEL (reference sequence). Unexposed donor CD4+ T cells date from 2011-2018, before the COVID-19 pandemic. The cells were cultured for approximately ten days before CD4+ T cells were isolated. As cell numbers allowed, unexposed-donor CD4+ T cells faced SARS-CoV-2 S/N and four cold-coronavirus spikes. Here immunoSEQ multiplex PCR was the method, and the copy in TCRdb shows in-frame clones only, minus some. The sample consists of under 20,000 clones, around 80% of them appearing once. The record originates from a study of CD4 T cells in relation to SARS-CoV-2 and coronaviruses.

Sequencing was performed on CD4+ T cells from PBMCs, cultured in vitro. This TCR was recovered from a human donor in good health. The V gene is TRBV3-1 (or the pseudogene TRBV3-2), the J gene TRBJ1-1; unclear D gene. The CDR3 loop reads CASSNAGYTEAFF. In nucleotides, the CDR3 is TGTGCCAGCAGCAACGCGGGGTACACTGAAGCTTTCTTT.